This entry concerns a single TCR beta chain. Its target antigen remains unknown. No qualities accompany the bases; no much larger clone lies one base away. The CDR3 regions of human TCRbeta chains were analyzed by immunosequencing. Regarding the original processing steps: TCRs in the repertoires were compared against a reference library of SARS-CoV-2-specific TCRs that had been generated with the MIRA antigen-specificity platform. Breadth was defined as the fraction of unique TCRs that were SARS-CoV-2-associated, and depth was defined as the fraction of total T cells that were SARS-CoV-2-associated. Using the MIRA data, each spike-specific TCR was mapped to the spike region that the TCR reacts to and placed in a CD4 or CD8 class. Log10-transformed breadth and depth values were compared by one-way ANOVA with Sidak's multiple comparisons tests. TCRdb provides this immuneACCESS table in a form limited to in-frame rearrangements. Some clones are lacking; in checked studies, under half of them reflect an unresolved V gene, and why the rest are absent is not known. V and J calls plus clone size are reproduced from that table; the DNA served to infer D and trimming. The sample yields 100,000 to 120,000 clones; about 95% were counted once. The ten largest clones represent 2.5% to 3% of the sample.

The data originate from a study of T cell responses to AZD1222 COVID-19 vaccine (dated by TCRdb to about 2021). General notes on the study: A total of approximately 230 trial participants underwent TCR sequencing, of whom some 210 received two doses of AZD1222 and about 25 received two doses of the MenACWY control vaccine. Enrollment into the trials was organized by age into subgroups of 18-55, 56-69 and 70-plus years, and those subgroups contained approximately 150, 30 and 60 TCR-sequenced participants, respectively.

The study at large found these results: Nearly half of unique spike-specific TCRs reportedly recognized epitopes outside regions mutated in the B.1.351 and B.1.1.7 variants. The 56-69-year group was small, and its depth increase did not reach significance, likely because of low power. A significant rise in spike-specific TCR breadth and depth was observed after two AZD1222 doses relative to day 0 and relative to MenACWY recipients. Most participants were white British and females outnumbered males, and the authors suggested that clonal diversity may have been underestimated. Conclusions about previously exposed vaccinees are limited because only six or seven AZD1222 recipients were SARS-CoV-2 seropositive at baseline. Because no samples from the day 14 peak response were available, repertoires could be characterized only after the peak T cell response. The vaccine-associated CD4 TCRs covered the entire spike protein, and the dominant responses fell in regions 160-218 and 743-854.

Looking up the germline V gene yields CDR1 MGHRA and CDR2 YSYEKL. The CDR3 goes from the cysteine to the phenylalanine over 15 residues. CDR3 DNA is the only sequence kept; it has 45 bases, read in frame from the first base. Ends trimmed: V by 2 bases, J by 4 bases; bases unmatched to a gene: 4. Read against the paper, the sample's time point label means: about 28 days (+/-7) after the second vaccine dose. Because spike-specific TCR depth and breadth did not differ between the two schedules, AZD1222 recipients who got a second dose at roughly 4 weeks were pooled with those who got a second dose at roughly 12 weeks. Vaccinee samples came from UK trials COV001 and COV002, including a single-blind randomized controlled phase 2/3 trial of AZD1222 (ChAdOx1 nCoV-19) in healthy adults. For TCRbeta chain sequencing, PBMC samples from trial participants were taken at day 0 and at day 28 after the second dose.

The TCR sequence derives from an adult who received the AZD1222 COVID-19 vaccine. The material sequenced was peripheral blood, taken 28 days after the second AZD1222 dose. The chain uses TRBV4-1 and TRBJ1-2; 10 middle bases align to TRBD1. Here is the DNA: TGCGCCAGCAGCCAATCGGGACAGGGGCTCTATGGCTACACCTTC. It specifies CASSQSGQGLYGYTF.